This TCR beta chain was obtained from a study of T-cell reconstitution after alpha-beta-depleted transplantation in children. Unique molecular identifiers were incorporated into the prepared TCRbeta library. TCRdb reprocessed the PCR reads via MiXCR and lists one record per CDR3 protein. The sample gives a few hundred thousand distinct CDR3 sequences, approximately 13% of which show up once; around 6.1% is in the top ten. V gave up 3 bases and J gave up 4 bases, with 10 bases separating them. Germline-derived CDR1 and CDR2 are SGDLS and YYNGEE. The length of the CDR3 is 13 residues. The sample holds a few counts of this clonotype.

The chain employs TRBV9 and TRBJ2-5, with D tentatively TRBD2 (5 bases). Sequenced material: PBMCs from the stem cell graft donor, taken from the stem cell graft. The clonotype was recovered from a human donor who donated a stem cell graft to a child with combined immunodeficiency. The CDR3 sequence is CASSAGNRETQYF. The CDR3 coding sequence is TGTGCCAGCAGCGCCGGGAACAGAGAGACCCAGTACTTC.